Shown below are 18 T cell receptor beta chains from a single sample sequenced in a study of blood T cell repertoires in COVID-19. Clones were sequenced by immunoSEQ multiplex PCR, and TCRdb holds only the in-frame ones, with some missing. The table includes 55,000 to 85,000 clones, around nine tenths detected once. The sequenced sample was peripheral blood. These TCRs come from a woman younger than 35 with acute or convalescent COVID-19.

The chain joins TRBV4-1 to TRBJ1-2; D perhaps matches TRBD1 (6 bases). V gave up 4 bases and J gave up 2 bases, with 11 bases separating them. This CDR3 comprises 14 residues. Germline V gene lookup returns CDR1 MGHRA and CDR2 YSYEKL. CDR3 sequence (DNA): TGCGCCAGCAGCCTTAAGGGGGAAAACTATGGCTACACCTTC. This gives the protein CASSLKGENYGYTF.

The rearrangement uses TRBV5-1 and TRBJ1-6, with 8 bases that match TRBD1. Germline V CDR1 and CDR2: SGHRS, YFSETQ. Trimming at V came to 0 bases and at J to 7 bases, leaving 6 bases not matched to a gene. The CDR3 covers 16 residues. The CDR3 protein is CASSLASGGANSPLHF. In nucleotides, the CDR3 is TGCGCCAGCAGCTTGGCGTCAGGGGGCGCGAATTCACCCCTCCACTTT.

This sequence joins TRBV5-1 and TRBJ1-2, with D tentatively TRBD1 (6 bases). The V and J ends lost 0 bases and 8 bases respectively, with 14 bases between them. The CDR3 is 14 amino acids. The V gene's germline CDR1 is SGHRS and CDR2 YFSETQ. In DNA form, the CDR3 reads TGCGCCAGCAGCTTGGCCGGGGGGGCCGACGGCTACACCTTC. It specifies CASSLAGGADGYTF.

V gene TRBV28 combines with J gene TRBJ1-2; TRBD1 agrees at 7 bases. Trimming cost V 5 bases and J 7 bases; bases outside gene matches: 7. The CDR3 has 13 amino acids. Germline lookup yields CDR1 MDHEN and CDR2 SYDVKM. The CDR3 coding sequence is TGTGCCAGCAGTCTATCGGCAGGGGGTGGCTACACCTTC. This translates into CASSLSAGGGYTF.

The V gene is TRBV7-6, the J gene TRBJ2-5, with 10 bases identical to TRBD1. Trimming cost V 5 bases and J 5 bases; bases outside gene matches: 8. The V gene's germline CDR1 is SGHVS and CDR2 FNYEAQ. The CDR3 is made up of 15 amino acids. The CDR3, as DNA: TGTGCCAGCAGCACAGGACAGGGGGTTTCTGAGACCCAGTACTTC. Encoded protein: CASSTGQGVSETQYF.

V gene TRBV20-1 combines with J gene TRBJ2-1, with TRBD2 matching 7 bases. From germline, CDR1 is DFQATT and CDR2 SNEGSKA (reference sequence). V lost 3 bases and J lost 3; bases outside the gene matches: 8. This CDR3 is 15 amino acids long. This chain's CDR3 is CSASTAGRDYNEQFF. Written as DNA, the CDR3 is TGCAGTGCTAGTACAGCGGGAAGAGACTACAATGAGCAGTTCTTC.

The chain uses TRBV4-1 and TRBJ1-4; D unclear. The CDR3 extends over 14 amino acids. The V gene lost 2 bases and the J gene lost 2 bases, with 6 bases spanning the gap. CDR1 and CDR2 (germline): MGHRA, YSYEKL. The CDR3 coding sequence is TGCGCCAGCAGCCAAACCGGTACTAATGAAAAACTGTTTTTT. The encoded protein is CASSQTGTNEKLFF.

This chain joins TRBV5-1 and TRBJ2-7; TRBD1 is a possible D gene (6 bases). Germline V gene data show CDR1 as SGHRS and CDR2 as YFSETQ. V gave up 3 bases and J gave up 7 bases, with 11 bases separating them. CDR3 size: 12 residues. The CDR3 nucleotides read TGCGCCAGCAGCTACGAGGGGGAAGAGCAGTACTTC. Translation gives CASSYEGEEQYF.

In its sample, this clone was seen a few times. The CDR3: CASSPRQRSEQFF. The CDR3 bases are TGTGCCAGCAGTCCCAGACAGAGGTCTGAGCAGTTCTTC. The chain links TRBV27 to TRBJ2-1; D possibly corresponds to TRBD1 (5 bases). The CDR3 is made up of 13 amino acids. In germline, CDR1 is MNHEY, CDR2 SMNVEV (reference sequence). The V gene lost 5 bases and the J gene lost 9 bases, with 14 bases spanning the gap.

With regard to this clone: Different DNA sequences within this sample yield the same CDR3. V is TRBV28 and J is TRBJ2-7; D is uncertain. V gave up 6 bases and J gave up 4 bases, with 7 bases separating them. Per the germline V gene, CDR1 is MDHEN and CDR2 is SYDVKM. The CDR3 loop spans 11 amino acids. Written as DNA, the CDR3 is TGTGCCAGCAGCCTCTTATACGAGCAGTACTTC. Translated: CASSLLYEQYF.

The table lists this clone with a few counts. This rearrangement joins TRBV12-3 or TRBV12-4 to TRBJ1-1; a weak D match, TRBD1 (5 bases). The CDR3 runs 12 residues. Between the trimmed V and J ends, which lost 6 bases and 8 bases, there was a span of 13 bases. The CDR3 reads CASSPGTFEAFF. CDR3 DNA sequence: TGTGCCAGCAGCCCTGGGACTTTCGAAGCTTTCTTT.

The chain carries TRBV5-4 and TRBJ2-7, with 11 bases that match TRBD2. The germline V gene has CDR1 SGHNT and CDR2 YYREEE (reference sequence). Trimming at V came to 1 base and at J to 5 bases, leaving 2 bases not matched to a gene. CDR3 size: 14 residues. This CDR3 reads CASSLTSGSHEQYF. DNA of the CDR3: TGTGCCAGCAGCTTGACTAGCGGGAGCCACGAGCAGTACTTC.

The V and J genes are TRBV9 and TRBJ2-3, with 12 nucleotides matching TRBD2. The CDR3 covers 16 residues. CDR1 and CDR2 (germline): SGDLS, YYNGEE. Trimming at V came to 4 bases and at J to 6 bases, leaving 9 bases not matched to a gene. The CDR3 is CASSPRLAGDADTQYF. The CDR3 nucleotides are TGTGCCAGCAGCCCCCGACTAGCGGGGGATGCGGATACGCAGTATTTT.

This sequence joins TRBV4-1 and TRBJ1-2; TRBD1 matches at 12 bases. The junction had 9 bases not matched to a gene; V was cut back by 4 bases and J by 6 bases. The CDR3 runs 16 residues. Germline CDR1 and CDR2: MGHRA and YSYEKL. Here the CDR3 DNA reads TGCGCCAGCAGCCCCATAGGGGACAGGGGGCTTCATGGCTACACCTTC. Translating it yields CASSPIGDRGLHGYTF.

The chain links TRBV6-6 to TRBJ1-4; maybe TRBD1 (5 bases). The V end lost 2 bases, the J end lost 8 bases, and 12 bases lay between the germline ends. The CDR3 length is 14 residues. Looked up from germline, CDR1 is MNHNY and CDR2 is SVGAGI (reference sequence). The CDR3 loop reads CASSYLMGREKLFF. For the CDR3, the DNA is TGTGCCAGCAGTTACCTGATGGGGCGCGAAAAACTGTTTTTT.

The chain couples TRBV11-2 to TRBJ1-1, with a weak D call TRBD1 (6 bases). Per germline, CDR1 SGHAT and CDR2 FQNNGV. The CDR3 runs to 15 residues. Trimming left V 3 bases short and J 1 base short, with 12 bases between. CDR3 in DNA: TGTGCCAGCAGCTTGGCAGGGGCCCAGAACACTGAAGCTTTCTTT. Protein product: CASSLAGAQNTEAFF.

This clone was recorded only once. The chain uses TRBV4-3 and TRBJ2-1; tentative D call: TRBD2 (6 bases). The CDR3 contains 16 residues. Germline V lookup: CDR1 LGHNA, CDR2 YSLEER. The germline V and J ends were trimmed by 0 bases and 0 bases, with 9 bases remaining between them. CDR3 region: CASSQDTSLSYNEQFF. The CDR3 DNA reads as TGCGCCAGCAGCCAAGATACTAGCCTCTCCTACAATGAGCAGTTCTTC.

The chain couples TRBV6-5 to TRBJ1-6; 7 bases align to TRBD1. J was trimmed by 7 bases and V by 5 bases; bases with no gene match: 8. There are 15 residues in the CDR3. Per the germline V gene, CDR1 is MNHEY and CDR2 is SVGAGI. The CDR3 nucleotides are TGTGCCAGCAGTCACCCGACAGGGCGAAATTCACCCCTCCACTTT. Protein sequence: CASSHPTGRNSPLHF.